The rows below give T cell receptor beta chains drawn from one sample of a study of CD8 T cells in ankylosing spondylitis. TCRdb called the 5' RACE reads again in MiXCR, with one record for every CDR3 protein. The sample includes roughly 230,000 distinct CDR3 sequences, approximately 7.6% of them seen just once. Sample: blood, either unsorted or a sorted T cell fraction (not recorded which). The receptors shown here come from a female donor with ankylosing spondylitis or in good health (not recorded which). Both conserved end residues are part of each CDR3.

v_call: TRBV5-6; j_call: TRBJ2-5; cdr3_aa: CASRRGWVGETQYF
v_call: TRBV4-1; j_call: TRBJ1-5; cdr3_aa: CASSQEVGSNQPQHF
v_call: TRBV2; j_call: TRBJ2-4; cdr3_aa: CASSPDRVVQNIQYF
v_call: TRBV5-5; j_call: TRBJ2-7; cdr3_aa: CASSLGRGGYEQYF
v_call: TRBV7-3; j_call: TRBJ2-3; cdr3_aa: CASSQGLSDTQYF
v_call: TRBV7-2; j_call: TRBJ2-7; cdr3_aa: CASSRGGGWEQYF
v_call: TRBV11-2; j_call: TRBJ2-3; cdr3_aa: CASSLAGGGTDTQYF
v_call: TRBV5-1; j_call: TRBJ2-2; cdr3_aa: CASTGRGTNTGELFF
v_call: TRBV27; j_call: TRBJ1-5; cdr3_aa: CASSFGRVNQPQHF
v_call: TRBV19; j_call: TRBJ2-6; cdr3_aa: CASSMGGTGANVLTF
v_call: TRBV5-6; j_call: TRBJ2-6; cdr3_aa: CASSLTVSGANVLTF
v_call: TRBV6-1; j_call: TRBJ1-4; cdr3_aa: CAIMDRINEKLFF
v_call: TRBV7-9; j_call: TRBJ2-1; cdr3_aa: CASSLRDRQGNEQFF
v_call: TRBV20-1; j_call: TRBJ2-1; cdr3_aa: CSAREVAGINEQFF
v_call: TRBV27; j_call: TRBJ2-1; cdr3_aa: CASSLRGANEQFF